These 5 T cell receptor beta chains were sequenced from one sample in a study of early T cells in non-severe SARS-CoV-2 infection. From the 5' RACE reads, TCRdb called clonotypes with MiXCR, one entry per CDR3 protein. The top ten hold about 2.5% of the sample, which has about 71,000 distinct CDR3 sequences, roughly an eighth seen once. The sequencing used whole blood, collected at baseline. Receptor source: an adult who was a healthcare worker with PCR-confirmed SARS-CoV-2 infection or an uninfected control (not recorded which).

V usage is TRBV6-5 and J usage is TRBJ2-1; D might be TRBD1 (5 bases). This CDR3 region has 14 residues. Looked up from germline, CDR1 is MNHEY and CDR2 is SVGAGI. The V end was cut by 6 bases, the J end by 3 bases, with 12 bases between. The chain's CDR3 is CASSPETVYNEQFF. CDR3 bases: TGTGCCAGCAGCCCCGAGACAGTCTACAATGAGCAGTTCTTC.

This chain joins TRBV7-6 and TRBJ2-5; 8 bases align to TRBD2. Germline V gene lookup returns CDR1 SGHVS and CDR2 FNYEAQ. This CDR3 has 16 residues. The V and J ends lost 0 bases and 5 bases, in that order; junction bases with no gene match: 8. The CDR3 nucleotides read TGTGCCAGCAGCTTAGCCTACGGGGGGGCTGAGGAGACCCAGTACTTC. It encodes CASSLAYGGAEETQYF.

This clonotype was counted only a few times. V and J are TRBV2 and TRBJ2-6; D might be TRBD1 or TRBD2, each matching 5 bases. Germline assignment: CDR1 SNHLY and CDR2 FYNNEI. The CDR3 runs to 13 residues. V lost 6 bases, J lost 15 bases, and 18 bases lay in between. Written as DNA, the CDR3 is TGTGCCAGCAGCTCCGGACTGGGGCGGGCCCTGACTTTC. This encodes CASSSGLGRALTF. The full variable domain, rest sourced from reference TRBV2 and TRBJ2-6, is EPEVTQTPSHQVTQMGQEVILRCVPISNHLYFYWYRQILGQKVEFLVSFYNNEISEKSEIFDDQFSVERPDGSNFTLKIRSTKLEDSAMYFCASSSGLGRALTFGAGSRLTVL.

J is TRBJ2-7 and V is TRBV28; D is perhaps TRBD1 (5 bases). Between the trimmed V and J ends, which lost 6 bases and 0 bases, there was a span of 15 bases. Germline V CDR1 and CDR2: MDHEN, SYDVKM. The CDR3 runs to 15 residues. The DNA of the CDR3 is TGTGCCAGCAGCCCCGTAGGGGTCAGCTCCTACGAGCAGTACTTC. Translated, it gives CASSPVGVSSYEQYF.

This clonotype was found many times. The genes are TRBV29-1 and TRBJ2-2; 8 nucleotides match TRBD1. J gave up 1 base and V 6 bases, and 1 base lay outside the gene matches. CDR1 is SQVTM and CDR2 is ANQGSEA in the germline V gene. CDR3 length: 13 amino acids. CDR3 amino acids: CSVDRGNTGELFF. For the CDR3, the DNA is TGCAGCGTCGACAGGGGGAACACCGGGGAGCTGTTTTTT.